This T cell receptor (beta chain) was found in a study of blood T cell repertoires in COVID-19 (TCRdb year 2020). General notes on the study: Samples covering the acute and convalescent phases of COVID-19 were provided by collaborators in the United States, Italy and Spain. The material from the prospective study consisted of cDNA or gDNA derived from T cells, B-cell-depleted T cells, or PBMCs. Deeply sampled blood TCRbeta repertoires from subjects exposed to, actively infected with, or recovered from COVID-19 were included in the dataset. The repertoires were released in a freely available public database meant as a resource for research on the immune response to SARS-CoV-2. The samples were drawn from two sources: the first 160 participants of the ongoing ImmuneRACE study, and 1,000 to 1,500 subjects contributed by 6 global collaborators. The sample metadata nearly always contained a de-identified subject ID, COVID-19 status, age in years and sex. Where HLA class I and class II types were available, the types were taken from metadata supplied by the sample provider, not from assay-based typing.

A single count supports this clone. No cognate antigen has been identified for it. Its ends do not fully match the called genes, so a read error is possible. One collaborating source in Seattle enrolled patients while the patients were actively infected and followed the patients over time throughout the course of disease. Collaborating institutions collected whole blood in K2EDTA tubes following their own protocols. For TCRbeta analysis, collaborator samples were shipped as frozen whole blood, as isolated PBMCs, or as DNA extracted from either sample type. The immunoSEQ Assay, a bias-controlled multiplex PCR, was used to amplify TCRbeta CDR3 regions from genomic DNA. The original pipeline was this. Within the assay, amplification of reference gene primers was used to estimate how many nucleated cells each sample contained. To quantify the absolute abundance of each unique TCRbeta CDR3 rearrangement, sequence reads were collapsed and filtered. Productive Simpson clonality was computed per sample as the square root of Simpson's diversity index over productive rearrangements. TCRdb provides this immuneACCESS table in a form limited to in-frame rearrangements. Some clones are lacking; in checked studies, under half of them reflect an unresolved V gene, and why the rest are absent is not known. The V and J calls and clone size come from that table; D and trimming were worked out from the DNA. In all, the sample holds about 170,000 clones, and under 95% of those were seen once. Clones ranked in the top ten supply roughly 5.3% of the sample.

The investigation overall reported the following: How much clinical and demographic metadata was included differed by source and by participant, and the metadata was provided uncurated.

The origin of this receptor is a man between 18 and 29 years old with COVID-19, enrolled during active disease. The material sequenced was peripheral blood.

The DNA sequence reads TGTGCCAGCAGAGGACAGGGCTGGACTAATGAAAAACTGCTTTTT. It encodes CASRGQGWTNEKLLF. The receptor chain draws on TRBV27 and TRBJ1-4, with TRBD1 matching 8 junction bases. As encoded in the germline V gene (reference sequence), CDR1 is MNHEY while CDR2 is SMNVEV. The CDR3, from cysteine to phenylalanine, totals 15 residues. The DNA shown is the 45-base CDR3, in frame from base 1.